What follows describes a single T cell receptor (beta chain). Antigen specificity is unknown. J was trimmed by 2 bases and V by 2 bases; bases with no gene match: 9. This CDR3 spans 16 amino acids. CDR1 is MDHEN and CDR2 is SYDVKM in the germline V gene. This record comes from a study of graft-versus-host responses after intestinal transplantation. Study-wide context: Recipients had transplants, and these were multivisceral, liver-intestinal, or isolated intestinal. Induction using anti-thymocyte globulin, followed by tacrolimus and steroids for two to three years, was given to all recipients.

Repertoires were generated with immunoSEQ multiplex PCR, while TCRdb's copy carries only in-frame clones and drops some. The table lists about 89,000 clones, about 93% of them singletons, with approximately 2% in the top ten. General study results and limits: Recipient-marrow GvH clones were detected, some having first appeared in ileum or blood.

The source is a human donor who received an intestinal transplant. V usage is TRBV28 and J usage is TRBJ2-7, with 7 bases that match TRBD1. The source was unstimulated CD8+ T cells sorted from spleen or lymph node cells, collected before intestinal transplant. The CDR3 region is CASSLGAQGSPYEQYF. The DNA of the CDR3 is TGTGCCAGCAGTTTAGGTGCACAGGGGTCGCCCTACGAGCAGTACTTC. Drawing the rest from reference TRBV28 and TRBJ2-7, the complete variable domain is DVKVTQSSRYLVKRTGEKVFLECVQDMDHENMFWYRQDPGLGLRLIYFSYDVKMKEKGDIPEGYSVSREKKERFSLILESASTNQTSMYLCASSLGAQGSPYEQYFGPGTRLTVT.